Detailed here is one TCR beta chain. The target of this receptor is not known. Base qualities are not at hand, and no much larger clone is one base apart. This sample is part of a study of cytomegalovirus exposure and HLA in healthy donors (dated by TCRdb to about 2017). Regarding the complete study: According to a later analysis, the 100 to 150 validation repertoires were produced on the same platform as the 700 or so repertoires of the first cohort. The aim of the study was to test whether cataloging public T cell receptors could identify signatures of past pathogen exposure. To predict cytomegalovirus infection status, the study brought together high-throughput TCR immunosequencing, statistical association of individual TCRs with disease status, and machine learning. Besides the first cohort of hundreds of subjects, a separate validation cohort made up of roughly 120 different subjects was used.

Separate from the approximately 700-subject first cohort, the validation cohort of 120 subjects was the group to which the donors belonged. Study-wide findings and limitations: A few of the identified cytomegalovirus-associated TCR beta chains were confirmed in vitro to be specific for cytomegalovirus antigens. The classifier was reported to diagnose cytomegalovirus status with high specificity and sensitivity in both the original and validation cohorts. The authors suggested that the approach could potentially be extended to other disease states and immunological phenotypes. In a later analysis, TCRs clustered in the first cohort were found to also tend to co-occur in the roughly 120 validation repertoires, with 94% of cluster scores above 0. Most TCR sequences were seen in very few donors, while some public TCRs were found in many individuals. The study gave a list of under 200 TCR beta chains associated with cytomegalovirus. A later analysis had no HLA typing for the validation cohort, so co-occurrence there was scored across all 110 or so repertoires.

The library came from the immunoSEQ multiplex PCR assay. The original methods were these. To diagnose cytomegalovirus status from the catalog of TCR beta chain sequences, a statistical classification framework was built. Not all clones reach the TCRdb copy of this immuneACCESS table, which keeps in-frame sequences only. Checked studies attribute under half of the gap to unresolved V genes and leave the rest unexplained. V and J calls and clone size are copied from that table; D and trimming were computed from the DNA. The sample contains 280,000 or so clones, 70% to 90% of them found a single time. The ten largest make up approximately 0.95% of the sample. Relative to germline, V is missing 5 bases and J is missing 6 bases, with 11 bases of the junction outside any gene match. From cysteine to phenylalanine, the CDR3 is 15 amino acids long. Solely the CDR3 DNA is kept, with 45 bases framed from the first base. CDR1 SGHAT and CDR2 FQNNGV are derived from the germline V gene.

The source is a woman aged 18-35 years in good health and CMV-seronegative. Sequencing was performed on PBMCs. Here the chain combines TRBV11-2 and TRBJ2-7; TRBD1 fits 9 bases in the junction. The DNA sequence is TGTGCCAGCAGCCCACAGGGGGCACAGCGTGTCGAGCAGTACTTC. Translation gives CASSPQGAQRVEQYF. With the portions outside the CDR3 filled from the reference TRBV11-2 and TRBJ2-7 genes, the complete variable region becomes EAGVAQSPRYKIIEKRQSVAFWCNPISGHATLYWYQQILGQGPKLLIQFQNNGVVDDSQLPKDRFSAERLKGVDSTLKIQPAKLEDSAVYLCASSPQGAQRVEQYFGPGTRLTVT.